This entry describes one T cell receptor beta chain. TCRdb redid the calling of the RT-PCR reads with MiXCR, one entry per CDR3 protein. The table shows around 150,000 distinct CDR3 sequences, with approximately 30% occurring only once. This sample is drawn from a study of patients and donors after allogeneic stem cell transplantation. Source material: blood, either unsorted or a sorted T cell fraction (not recorded which). The receptor's source is a human donor who was either an allogeneic HSCT recipient or a stem cell or donor lymphocyte infusion donor (not recorded which). It is not recorded whose cells these are; they may come from a transplant donor.

CDR3 residues: CASKGLGGTSGRYNEQFF. The DNA for the CDR3 is TGTGCCAGCAAGGGCCTTGGCGGGACTAGCGGGAGATACAATGAGCAGTTCTTC. This rearrangement joins TRBV6-5 to TRBJ2-1, with 14 bases that match TRBD2. The CDR3 totals 18 residues. CDR1 MNHEY and CDR2 SVGAGI come from the germline V gene. V shed 7 bases and J 4 bases; nucleotides not matched to a gene: 12.